These 25 T cell receptor beta chains were all obtained from the same sample, sequenced in a study of blood T cells in healthy people across ages. A second about 6 to 12 cycle PCR used barcoded and J-beta primers. TCRdb analysed the 5' RACE reads with MiXCR anew, one entry per CDR3 protein. Here the sample spans 1.2 million to 1.5 million distinct CDR3 sequences, roughly 59% being singletons. Material: blood. These receptors all stem from a young man in good health.

This sequence joins TRBV4-1 and TRBJ2-1, with TRBD1 identical over 7 bases. CDR3 length: 16 amino acids. CDR1 is MGHRA, CDR2 YSYEKL, per germline. Trimming at V came to 9 bases and at J to 8 bases, leaving 19 bases not matched to a gene. DNA for the CDR3: TGCGCCAGTATGCTAGTCCCGGGACAGAATTGGGATGAGCAGTTCTTC. Encoded protein: CASMLVPGQNWDEQFF.

The chain carries TRBV6-5 and TRBJ2-1; D gene ambiguous. The CDR3 extends over 13 amino acids. Trimming left V 0 bases short and J 10 bases short, with 10 bases between. The V gene's germline CDR1 is MNHEY and CDR2 SVGAGI. CDR3 nucleotides: TGTGCCAGCAGTTACTCGACTCCACCAGAGCAGTTCTTC. This gives the protein CASSYSTPPEQFF.

V usage is TRBV20-1 and J usage is TRBJ2-3, with D unclear. There are 14 residues in the CDR3. The V gene lost 0 bases and the J gene lost 4 bases, with 11 bases spanning the gap. In germline, CDR1 is DFQATT, CDR2 SNEGSKA (reference sequence). CDR3 in DNA: TGCAGTGCTAGAGAGCGAAGACAACCAGATACGCAGTATTTT. Residues: CSARERRQPDTQYF.

V usage is TRBV9 and J usage is TRBJ2-1; D is unclear. This CDR3 spans 13 amino acids. With 6 bases removed from V and 0 bases from J, the gap between germline ends came to 7 bases. The V gene's germline CDR1 is SGDLS and CDR2 YYNGEE. CDR3 DNA sequence: TGTGCCAGCACCCGAAGCTCCTACAATGAGCAGTTCTTC. It codes for CASTRSSYNEQFF.

This clonotype was seen a few times. This chain joins TRBV29-1 and TRBJ1-2; D may be TRBD1 (6 bases). The CDR3 consists of 13 residues. V dropped 7 bases and J dropped 5 bases, with 17 bases sitting between them. Germline V gene sequence: CDR1 SQVTM, CDR2 ANQGSEA. CDR3 residues: CSARDTRGYGYTF. CDR3 DNA: TGCAGCGCTAGGGACACCCGCGGGTATGGCTACACCTTC.

The chain carries TRBV24-1 and TRBJ2-3; a possible D gene is TRBD1 (5 bases). This CDR3 spans 16 amino acids. The germline V gene has CDR1 KGHDR and CDR2 SFDVKD. Between the trimmed V and J ends, which lost 1 base and 1 base, there was a span of 11 bases. The CDR3 loop reads CATSDLRGLRTDTQYF. CDR3 in DNA: TGTGCCACCAGTGATTTAAGGGGCCTCCGCACAGATACGCAGTATTTT.

In its sample, this clonotype was seen a few times. The chain recombines TRBV29-1 with TRBJ1-1, with D possibly matching TRBD1 (5 bases). CDR3 length: 11 amino acids. Germline CDR1 reads SQVTM; CDR2 reads ANQGSEA. Trimming stripped 6 bases from V and 5 bases from J, with 10 bases between. CDR3 protein: CSVGQTTEAFF. CDR3 DNA sequence: TGCAGCGTCGGACAAACGACTGAAGCTTTCTTT.

This clonotype was counted once. V usage is TRBV4-1 and J usage is TRBJ2-7, with TRBD2 matching over 8 bases. CDR3 length: 16 residues. Per germline, CDR1 MGHRA and CDR2 YSYEKL. V trimming: 0 bases; J trimming: 5 bases; junction bases outside the gene matches: 9. The CDR3, as DNA: TGCGCCAGCAGCCAAGAGTTGGGACTAGTATCCCACGAGCAGTACTTC. Translating it yields CASSQELGLVSHEQYF.

J is TRBJ2-1 and V is TRBV7-2; possibly TRBD1 for D (5 bases). The V end was cut by 5 bases, the J end by 9 bases, with 14 bases between. CDR1 and CDR2 from the germline V gene are SGHTA and FQGNSA. CDR3 length equals 13 residues. This CDR3 reads CASSDHVRGEQFF. DNA for the CDR3: TGTGCCAGCAGCGACCACGTTAGGGGTGAGCAGTTCTTC.

In its sample, this clonotype was seen once. V and J are TRBV27 and TRBJ2-4; 8 bases line up with TRBD1. The assigned J gene may be wrong: the sequence end matches TRBJ2-7 better. Germline CDR1 MNHEY, CDR2 SMNVEV (reference sequence). The CDR3 runs to 16 residues. The CDR3 is CASSFLGQELGYEQYF. CDR3 DNA sequence: TGTGCCAGCAGTTTTCTGGGACAGGAGTTAGGCTACGAGCAGTACTTC.

The chain has TRBV14 and TRBJ2-7; 13 bases are shared with TRBD2. The CDR3 contains 13 residues. The J segment lost 8 bases and the V segment lost 5 bases, leaving 3 bases of the junction unmatched. CDR1 is SGHDN, CDR2 FVKESK, per germline. The CDR3 protein is CASSGLAGVKQYF. The CDR3, as DNA: TGTGCCAGCAGCGGACTAGCGGGAGTCAAGCAGTACTTC.

The V gene is TRBV28, the J gene TRBJ2-1, with 8 bases matching TRBD1. J gave up 3 bases and V 6 bases, and 10 bases lay outside the gene matches. This CDR3 has 16 amino acids. The V gene's germline CDR1 is MDHEN and CDR2 SYDVKM. The CDR3 reads CASSLIMTGVYNEQFF. DNA of the CDR3: TGTGCCAGCAGCCTTATAATGACAGGGGTCTACAATGAGCAGTTCTTC.

This clonotype came up a few times. This chain uses TRBV27 with TRBJ2-5, with 8 positions matching TRBD1. Germline V gives CDR1 MNHEY, CDR2 SMNVEV (reference sequence). The CDR3 extends over 14 amino acids. J lost 5 bases, V lost 6 bases, and 8 bases had no gene match. The CDR3 region has the DNA TGTGCCAGCAGCCAGGACAGGGCAGGGGAGACCCAGTACTTC. It specifies CASSQDRAGETQYF.

The rearrangement uses TRBV6-1 and TRBJ2-4; D is unclear. The tail of the sequence fits TRBJ2-7 better, so the J call may be wrong. The CDR3 totals 12 residues. Germline V gives CDR1 MNHNS, CDR2 SASEGT. Written as DNA, the CDR3 is TGTGCCAGCAGTGCAGATAGGGACGAGCAGTACTTC. The encoded protein is CASSADRDEQYF.

The gene calls are TRBV27 and TRBJ1-5; D gene unclear. This CDR3 is built from 14 residues. The germline V and J ends were trimmed by 2 bases and 5 bases, with 10 bases remaining between them. In germline, CDR1 is MNHEY, CDR2 SMNVEV (reference sequence). For the CDR3, the DNA is TGTGCCAGCAGTTTAAATCCCAGCCATCAGCCCCAGCATTTT. Its translation is CASSLNPSHQPQHF.

This chain joins TRBV29-1 and TRBJ1-4; D gene unclear. Germline V lookup: CDR1 SQVTM, CDR2 ANQGSEA. With 4 bases removed from V and 8 bases from J, the gap between germline ends came to 14 bases. The CDR3 is made up of 13 amino acids. The CDR3 sequence is CSVGDPSWEKLFF. The CDR3 coding sequence is TGCAGCGTTGGCGATCCTTCGTGGGAAAAACTGTTTTTT.

The sample holds a few counts of this clonotype. The chain is built from TRBV5-1 and TRBJ2-6; D remains ambiguous. Germline V gives CDR1 SGHRS, CDR2 YFSETQ. The CDR3 extends over 15 amino acids. Trimming pared 1 base from V and 4 bases from J, leaving 9 bases between. CDR3 in amino acids: CASSLRLQGANVLTF. CDR3 DNA sequence: TGCGCCAGCAGCTTGCGGCTACAGGGGGCCAACGTCCTGACTTTC. Together with reference TRBV5-1 and TRBJ2-6, the CDR3 gives the full variable domain: KAGVTQTPRYLIKTRGQQVTLSCSPISGHRSVSWYQQTPGQGLQFLFEYFSETQRNKGNFPGRFSGRQFSNSRSEMNVSTLELGDSALYLCASSLRLQGANVLTFGAGSRLTVL.

The rearrangement links TRBV4-2 to TRBJ2-5; no clear D. The germline CDR1 and CDR2 sequences are LGHNA and YNFKEQ. V gave up 1 base and J gave up 1 base, with 16 bases separating them. CDR3 length equals 17 residues. The CDR3 DNA sequence: TGTGCCAGCAGCCAAGGCGCGTCCGTTGCCTTCCAAGAGACCCAGTACTTC. Its translation is CASSQGASVAFQETQYF.

The V and J genes are TRBV4-1 and TRBJ2-7; a weak D match, TRBD2 (6 bases). Per germline, CDR1 MGHRA and CDR2 YSYEKL. The CDR3 totals 16 residues. V was cut by 4 bases and J by 5 bases, with 21 bases left in between. The DNA of the CDR3 is TGCGCCAGCAGCCCGTATTCGGGGGTGGGTTTTGACGAGCAGTACTTC. Its protein product is CASSPYSGVGFDEQYF.

This sequence joins TRBV3-1 and TRBJ2-5; 8 bases are shared with TRBD1. The DNA end is more similar to TRBJ2-7, so the J call may be wrong. Germline lookup yields CDR1 LGHDT and CDR2 YNNKEL (reference sequence). The CDR3 spans 15 residues. The CDR3 loop is CASSQGGQAAYEQYF. The CDR3 region has the DNA TGTGCCAGCAGCCAAGGGGGACAGGCTGCCTACGAGCAGTACTTC.

V is TRBV11-2 and J is TRBJ2-1, with 9 bases lining up with TRBD1. CDR3 size: 15 residues. Trimming took 7 bases from V and 1 from J; bases not matched to a gene: 5. From germline, CDR1 is SGHAT and CDR2 FQNNGV. This CDR3 is CASTTGQGSYNEQFF. The CDR3 region has the DNA TGTGCCAGCACCACGGGACAGGGTTCCTACAATGAGCAGTTCTTC.

This clonotype has just a few counts. The rearrangement links TRBV27 to TRBJ2-7; D is unresolved. Germline CDR1 MNHEY, CDR2 SMNVEV (reference sequence). The CDR3 loop spans 13 amino acids. The V end was cut by 8 bases, the J end by 5 bases, with 16 bases between. The CDR3 loop is CASGVGLRHEQYF. In DNA form, the CDR3 reads TGTGCCAGCGGGGTAGGGTTAAGGCACGAGCAGTACTTC.

The rearrangement links TRBV7-2 to TRBJ2-5; weak D call: TRBD1 (6 bases). Between the trimmed V and J ends, which lost 5 bases and 5 bases, there was a span of 21 bases. Germline CDR1 and CDR2: SGHTA and FQGNSA. The CDR3 runs to 16 residues. CDR3 sequence: CASSRNREIRVETQYF. As DNA, the CDR3 is TGTGCCAGCAGCCGGAACAGGGAGATAAGGGTGGAGACCCAGTACTTC.

V usage is TRBV11-2 and J usage is TRBJ2-7, with 9 nucleotides matching TRBD1. Germline V gene lookup returns CDR1 SGHAT and CDR2 FQNNGV. Germline trimming cut 6 bases from V and 5 bases from J; bases unmatched to any gene: 8. CDR3 length: 14 residues. The CDR3 DNA is TGTGCCAGCAGACGTCGGACAGGGGAGCACGAGCAGTACTTC. Protein sequence: CASRRRTGEHEQYF.

The gene calls are TRBV12-3 or TRBV12-4 and TRBJ1-5, with D possibly being TRBD1 (6 bases). Deletions cut 5 bases from V and 7 bases from J, with 15 bases between. This CDR3 is 14 amino acids long. The CDR3 nucleotides are TGTGCCAGCAGTATCCAGGGGTCGGGACAGCCCCAGCATTTT. Its translation is CASSIQGSGQPQHF.